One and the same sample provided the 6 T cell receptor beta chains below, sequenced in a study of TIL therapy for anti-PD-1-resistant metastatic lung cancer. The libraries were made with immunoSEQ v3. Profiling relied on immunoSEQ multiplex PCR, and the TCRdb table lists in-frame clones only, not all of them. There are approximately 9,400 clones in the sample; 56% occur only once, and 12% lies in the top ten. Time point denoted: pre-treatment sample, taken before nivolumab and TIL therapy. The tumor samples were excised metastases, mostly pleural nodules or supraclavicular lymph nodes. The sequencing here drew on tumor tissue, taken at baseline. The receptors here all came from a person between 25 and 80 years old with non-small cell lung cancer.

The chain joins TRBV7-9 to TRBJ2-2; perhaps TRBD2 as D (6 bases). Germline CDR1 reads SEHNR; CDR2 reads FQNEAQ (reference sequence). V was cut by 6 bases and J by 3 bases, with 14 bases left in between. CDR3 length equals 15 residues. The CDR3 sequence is CASSSQEGDTGELFF. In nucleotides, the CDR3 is TGTGCCAGCAGTTCCCAGGAGGGAGACACCGGGGAGCTGTTTTTT.

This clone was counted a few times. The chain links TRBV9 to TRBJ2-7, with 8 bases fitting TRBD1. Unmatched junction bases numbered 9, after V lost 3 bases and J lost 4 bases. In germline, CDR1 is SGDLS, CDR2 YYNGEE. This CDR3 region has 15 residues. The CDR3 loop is CASSAEDRGPYEQYF. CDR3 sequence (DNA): TGTGCCAGCAGCGCCGAAGACAGGGGTCCGTACGAGCAGTACTTC.

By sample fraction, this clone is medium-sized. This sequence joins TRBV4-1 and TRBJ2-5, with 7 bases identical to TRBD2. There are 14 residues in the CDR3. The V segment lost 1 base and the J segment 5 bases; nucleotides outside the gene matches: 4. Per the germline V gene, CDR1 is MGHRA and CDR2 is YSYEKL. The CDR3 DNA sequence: TGCGCCAGCAGCCAAGGGGGAGGGGTCGAGACCCAGTACTTC. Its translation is CASSQGGGVETQYF.

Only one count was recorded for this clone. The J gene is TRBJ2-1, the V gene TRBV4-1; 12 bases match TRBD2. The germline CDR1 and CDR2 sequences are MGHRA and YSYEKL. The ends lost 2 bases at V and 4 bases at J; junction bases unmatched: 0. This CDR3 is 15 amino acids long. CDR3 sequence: CASSQLAGGYNEQFF. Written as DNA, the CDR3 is TGCGCCAGCAGCCAACTAGCGGGGGGGTACAATGAGCAGTTCTTC.

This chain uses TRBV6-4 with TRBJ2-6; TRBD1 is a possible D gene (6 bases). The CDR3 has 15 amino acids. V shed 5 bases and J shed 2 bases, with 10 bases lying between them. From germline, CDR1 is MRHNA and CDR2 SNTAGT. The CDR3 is CASSSQGAGANVLTF. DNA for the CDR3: TGTGCCAGCAGTTCACAGGGAGCTGGGGCCAACGTCCTGACTTTC.

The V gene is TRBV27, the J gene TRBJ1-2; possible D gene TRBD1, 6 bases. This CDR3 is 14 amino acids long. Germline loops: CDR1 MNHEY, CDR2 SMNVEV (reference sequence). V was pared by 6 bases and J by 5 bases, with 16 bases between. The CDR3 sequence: CASRAGRGSYGYTF. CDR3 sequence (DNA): TGTGCCAGCAGGGCCGGGAGGGGGAGTTATGGCTACACCTTC.